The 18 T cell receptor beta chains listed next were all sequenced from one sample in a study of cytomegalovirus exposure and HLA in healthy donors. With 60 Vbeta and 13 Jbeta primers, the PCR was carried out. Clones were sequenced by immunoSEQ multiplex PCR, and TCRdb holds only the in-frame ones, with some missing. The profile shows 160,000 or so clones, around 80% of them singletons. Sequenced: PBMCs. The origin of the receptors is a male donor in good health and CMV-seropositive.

The CDR3 here is CASSVDPGSYNSPLHF. The CDR3 DNA reads TGTGCCAGCAGCGTAGATCCGGGCTCCTATAATTCACCCCTCCACTTT. The V and J genes are TRBV9 and TRBJ1-6, with unresolved D. CDR1 is SGDLS, CDR2 YYNGEE, per germline. The CDR3 totals 16 residues. V was cut by 0 bases and J by 0 bases, with 7 bases left in between.

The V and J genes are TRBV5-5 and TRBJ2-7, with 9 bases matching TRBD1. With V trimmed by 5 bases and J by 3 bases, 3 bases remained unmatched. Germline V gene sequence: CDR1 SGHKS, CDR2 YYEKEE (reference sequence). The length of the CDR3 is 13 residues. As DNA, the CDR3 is TGTGCCAGCAGTCGGACAGGGGACTACGAGCAGTACTTC. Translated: CASSRTGDYEQYF.

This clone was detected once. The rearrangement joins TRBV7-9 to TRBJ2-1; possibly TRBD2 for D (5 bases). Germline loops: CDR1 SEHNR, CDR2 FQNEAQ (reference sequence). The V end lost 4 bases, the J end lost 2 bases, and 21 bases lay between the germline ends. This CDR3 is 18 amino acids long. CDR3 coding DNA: TGTGCCAGCAGCTCCCGCGGAGGTTTACCCGATACCTACAATGAGCAGTTCTTC. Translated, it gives CASSSRGGLPDTYNEQFF.

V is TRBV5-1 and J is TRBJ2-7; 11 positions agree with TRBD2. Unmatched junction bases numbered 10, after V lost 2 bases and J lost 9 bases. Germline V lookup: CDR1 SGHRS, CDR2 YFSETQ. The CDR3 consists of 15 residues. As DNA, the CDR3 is TGCGCCAGCAGCTTAGGACTAGCGGGCCGGACGGGGCAGTACTTC. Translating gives CASSLGLAGRTGQYF.

The CDR3: CASSYRGEKLFF. The CDR3 DNA sequence: TGTGCCAGTAGCTACAGGGGTGAAAAACTGTTTTTT. J is TRBJ1-4 and V is TRBV19, with 7 bases aligning to TRBD1. The V segment lost 6 bases and the J segment 7 bases; nucleotides outside the gene matches: 2. The length of the CDR3 is 12 residues. CDR1 and CDR2 (germline): LNHDA, SQIVND (reference sequence). Full variable domain (remainder filled in from reference TRBV19 and TRBJ1-4): DGGITQSPKYLFRKEGQNVTLSCEQNLNHDAMYWYRQDPGQGLRLIYYSQIVNDFQKGDIAEGYSVSREKKESFPLTVTSAQKNPTAFYLCASSYRGEKLFFGSGTQLSVL.

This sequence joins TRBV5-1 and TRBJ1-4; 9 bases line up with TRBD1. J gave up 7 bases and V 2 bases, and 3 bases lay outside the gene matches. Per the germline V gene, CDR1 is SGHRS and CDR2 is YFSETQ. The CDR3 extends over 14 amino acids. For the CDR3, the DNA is TGCGCCAGCAGCTTTTCGACAGGGGGTGAAAAACTGTTTTTT. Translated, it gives CASSFSTGGEKLFF.

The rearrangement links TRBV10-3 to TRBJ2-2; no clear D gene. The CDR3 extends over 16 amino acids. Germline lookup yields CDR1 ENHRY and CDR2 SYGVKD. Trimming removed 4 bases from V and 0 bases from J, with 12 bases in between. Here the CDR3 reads CAISGSQATNTGELFF. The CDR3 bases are TGTGCCATCAGTGGTTCCCAGGCCACGAACACCGGGGAGCTGTTTTTT.

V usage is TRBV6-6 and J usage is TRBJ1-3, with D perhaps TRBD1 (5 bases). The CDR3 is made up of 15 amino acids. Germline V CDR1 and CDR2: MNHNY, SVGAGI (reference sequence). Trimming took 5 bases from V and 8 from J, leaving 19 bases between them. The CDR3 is CASSPRTVLGDTIYF. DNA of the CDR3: TGTGCCAGCAGTCCCAGGACGGTGCTAGGGGACACCATATATTTT.

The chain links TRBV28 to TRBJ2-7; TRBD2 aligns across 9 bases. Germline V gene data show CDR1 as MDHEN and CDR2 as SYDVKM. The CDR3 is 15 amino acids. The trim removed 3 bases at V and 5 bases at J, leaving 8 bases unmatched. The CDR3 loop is CASSLAGTSFHEQYF. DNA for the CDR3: TGTGCCAGCAGTTTGGCCGGGACTAGCTTCCACGAGCAGTACTTC.

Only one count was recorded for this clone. The CDR3 nucleotides are TGTGCCAGCACCCGCGACAGGGATCAGCCCCAGCATTTT. Its translation: CASTRDRDQPQHF. This chain connects TRBV6-5 to TRBJ1-5; 7 bases agree with TRBD1. The germline V gene has CDR1 MNHEY and CDR2 SVGAGI. With 7 bases clipped from V and 5 bases from J, the junction kept 5 bases outside the gene matches. The CDR3 contains 13 residues.

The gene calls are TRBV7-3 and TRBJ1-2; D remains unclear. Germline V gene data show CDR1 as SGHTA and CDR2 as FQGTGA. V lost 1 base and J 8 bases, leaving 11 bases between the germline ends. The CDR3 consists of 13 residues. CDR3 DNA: TGTGCCAGCAGCTTAAGAGTCCAAGAAGGCTACACCTTC. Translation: CASSLRVQEGYTF.

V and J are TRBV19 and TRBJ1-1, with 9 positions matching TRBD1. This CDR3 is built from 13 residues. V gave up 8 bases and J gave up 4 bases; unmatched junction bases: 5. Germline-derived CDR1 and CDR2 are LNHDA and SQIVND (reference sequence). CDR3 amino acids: CASGTGRATEAFF. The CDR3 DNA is TGTGCCAGTGGGACAGGGCGGGCCACTGAAGCTTTCTTT.

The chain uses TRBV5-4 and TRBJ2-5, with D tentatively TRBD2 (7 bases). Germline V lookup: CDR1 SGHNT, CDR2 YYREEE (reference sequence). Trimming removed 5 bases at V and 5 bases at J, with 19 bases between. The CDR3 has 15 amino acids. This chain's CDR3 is CASRSGGGSEETQYF. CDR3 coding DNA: TGTGCCAGCAGATCGGGGGGCGGGAGCGAGGAGACCCAGTACTTC.

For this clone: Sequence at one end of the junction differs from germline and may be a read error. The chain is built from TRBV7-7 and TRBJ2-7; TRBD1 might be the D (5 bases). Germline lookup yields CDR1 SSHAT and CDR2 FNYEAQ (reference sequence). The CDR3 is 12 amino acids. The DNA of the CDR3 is TGTGCTAGCAGCCCCTATAGGGGCGAGCAGTACTTC. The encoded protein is CASSPYRGEQYF. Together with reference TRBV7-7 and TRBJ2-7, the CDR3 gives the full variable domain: GAGVSQSPRYKVTKRGQDVTLRCDPISSHATLYWYQQALGQGPEFLTYFNYEAQPDKSGLPSDRFSAERPEGSISTLTIQRTEQRDSAMYRCASSPYRGEQYFGPGTRLTVT.

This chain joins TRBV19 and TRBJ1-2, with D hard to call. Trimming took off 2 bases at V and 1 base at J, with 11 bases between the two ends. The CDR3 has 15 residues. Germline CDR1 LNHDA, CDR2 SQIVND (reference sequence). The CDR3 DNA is TGTGCCAGTAGTATATGGCAGGTTGATAACTATGGCTACACCTTC. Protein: CASSIWQVDNYGYTF. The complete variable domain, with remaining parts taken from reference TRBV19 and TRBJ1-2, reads DGGITQSPKYLFRKEGQNVTLSCEQNLNHDAMYWYRQDPGQGLRLIYYSQIVNDFQKGDIAEGYSVSREKKESFPLTVTSAQKNPTAFYLCASSIWQVDNYGYTFGSGTRLTVV.

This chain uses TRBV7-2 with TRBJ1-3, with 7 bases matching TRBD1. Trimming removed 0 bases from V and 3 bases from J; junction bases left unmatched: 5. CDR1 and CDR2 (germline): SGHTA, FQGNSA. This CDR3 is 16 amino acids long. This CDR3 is CASSLALGGGGNTIYF. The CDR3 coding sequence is TGTGCCAGCAGCTTAGCGCTAGGGGGCGGTGGAAACACCATATATTTT.

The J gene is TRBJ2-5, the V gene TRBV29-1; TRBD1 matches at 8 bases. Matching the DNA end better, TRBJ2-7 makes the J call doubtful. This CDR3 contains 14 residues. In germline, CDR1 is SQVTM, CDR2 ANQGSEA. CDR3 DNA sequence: TGCAGCGTTGCTCCGGACAGGGTGACCTACGAGCAGTACTTC. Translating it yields CSVAPDRVTYEQYF.

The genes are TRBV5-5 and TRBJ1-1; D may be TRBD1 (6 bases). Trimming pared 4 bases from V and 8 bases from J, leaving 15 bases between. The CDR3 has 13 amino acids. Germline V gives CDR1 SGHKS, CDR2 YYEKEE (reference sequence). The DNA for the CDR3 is TGTGCCAGCAGCCCGGACAGCGTTGACGAAGCTTTCTTT. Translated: CASSPDSVDEAFF. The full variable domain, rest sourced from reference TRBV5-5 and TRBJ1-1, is DAGVTQSPTHLIKTRGQQVTLRCSPISGHKSVSWYQQVLGQGPQFIFQYYEKEERGRGNFPDRFSARQFPNYSSELNVNALLLGDSALYLCASSPDSVDEAFFGQGTRLTVV.